This TCR beta chain was sequenced for a study of OX40 agonist ivuxolimab in advanced cancers. Looking at the study overall: Three partial responders included one hepatocellular carcinoma patient and two cutaneous melanoma patients.

Points from the study as a whole: CD8+ T cells (on average) carried more expanded clones than CD4+ T cells.

In germline, CDR1 is SGHAT, CDR2 FQNNGV. CDR3 length equals 15 residues. Trimming cost V 2 bases and J 4 bases; bases outside gene matches: 7. Clones were read by immunoSEQ multiplex PCR, and TCRdb kept only the in-frame ones, dropping some. Of nearly 45,000 clones listed, about four fifths are singletons. Of note for this clone: Its antigen is undetermined.

The timepoints at which blood was sampled were baseline, cycle 4 day 1, and cycle 7 day 1. The V gene is TRBV11-2, the J gene TRBJ1-2; 7 bases line up with TRBD1. The receptor's source is an adult with an advanced solid tumor such as melanoma, head and neck, liver or kidney cancer. The sample here was CD4+ or CD8+ T cells sorted from blood, taken in a trial of the OX40 agonist ivuxolimab. CDR3 region: CASSLPGQSLYGYTF. The CDR3 nucleotides are TGTGCCAGCAGCTTACCGGGACAGTCCCTCTATGGCTACACCTTC.